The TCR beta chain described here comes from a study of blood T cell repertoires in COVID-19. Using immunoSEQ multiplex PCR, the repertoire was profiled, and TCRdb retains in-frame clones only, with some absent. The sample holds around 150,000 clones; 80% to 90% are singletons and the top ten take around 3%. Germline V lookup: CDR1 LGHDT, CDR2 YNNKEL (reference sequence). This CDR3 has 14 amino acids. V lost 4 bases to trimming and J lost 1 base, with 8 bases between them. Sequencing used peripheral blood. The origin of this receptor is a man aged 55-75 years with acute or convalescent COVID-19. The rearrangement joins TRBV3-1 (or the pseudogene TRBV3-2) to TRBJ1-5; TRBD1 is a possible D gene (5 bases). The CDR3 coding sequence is TGTGCCAGCAGCCCCGGGGGGAGCAATCAGCCCCAGCATTTT. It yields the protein CASSPGGSNQPQHF.